A selection of T cell receptor beta chains follows, all from one sample in a study of OX40 agonist ivuxolimab in advanced cancers. Sequenced by immunoSEQ multiplex PCR; TCRdb stores in-frame clones only, minus some. The sample includes about 15,000 clones, approximately 80% of them seen just once. The sequenced sample was CD4+ or CD8+ T cells sorted from blood, obtained in a trial of the OX40 agonist ivuxolimab. The origin of the receptors is an adult with an advanced solid tumor such as melanoma, head and neck, liver or kidney cancer. The conserved cysteine and the conserved F or W are not part of the CDR3 here. The order of the fields is V gene, J gene, CDR3 protein.

TRBV4-1,TRBJ1-6,ASSQDRAGSPALH
TRBV5-1,TRBJ2-6,ASSLWQAGANVLT
TRBV6-5,TRBJ1-5,ASTFLDRGNQPQH
TRBV19,TRBJ1-2,ASSPQREGYT
TRBV9,TRBJ2-1,ASSVASGRPDNEQF
TRBV6-6,TRBJ1-4,ASTPRGREKLF
TRBV4-2,TRBJ1-1,ASSQFLGNTEAF
TRBV5-6,TRBJ1-1,ASSLAPTPEAF
TRBV29-1,TRBJ2-1,SVQGQHNEQF
TRBV7-3,TRBJ2-7,ASSLAGTGDDEQY
TRBV12-5,TRBJ1-3,ASGLVVTGTGGPFSGNTIY
TRBV30,TRBJ2-2,AWSLAAYTGELF
TRBV5-1,TRBJ2-1,ASSPQGADNEQF
TRBV21-1,TRBJ1-5,ASRRGDGNQPQH
TRBV4-1,TRBJ1-2,ASSRGINYGYT
TRBV2,TRBJ2-3,ASSEEGHSSDTQY
TRBV7-6,TRBJ2-4,ASSLKGQDYLQY
TRBV2,.,ASDPESSYEQY
TRBV10-3,TRBJ2-7,AISERQGPYEQY
TRBV6-5,TRBJ2-3,ASSYSSADTQY
TRBV7-3,TRBJ2-1,ASSIGSNNEQF
TRBV7-2,TRBJ1-1,ASSPQGDTEAF
TRBV4-2,TRBJ1-1,ASSLKDSKAEAF
TRBV5-4,TRBJ1-1,ASSDSLNTEAF
TRBV7-9,TRBJ2-7,ASGFMGQSYEQY
TRBV7-9,TRBJ1-1,ASRGQTEAF
TRBV7-9,TRBJ2-7,ASSSLQGLRYEQY
TRBV5-6,TRBJ1-2,ASSLGAVNYGYT
TRBV5-6,TRBJ1-4,ASSLSAANEKLF
TRBV7-8,TRBJ1-1,ASSLQTGIGTEAF
TRBV7-1,TRBJ1-1,ASSQDWRGASTEAF
TRBV30,TRBJ1-1,AWSPVGPEAF
TRBV7-9,TRBJ2-5,ASRPDPGETQY
TRBV27,TRBJ2-2,ASRGGLWELF
TRBV7-9,TRBJ1-1,ASSLVRTEAF
TRBV7-2,TRBJ2-1,ASSHQANEQF
TRBV5-1,TRBJ2-3,ASSLGDVFTDTQY
TRBV6-5,TRBJ1-6,ASSSENGSNSPLH
TRBV9,TRBJ2-4,ASSVATGTGAKNIQY
TRBV7-9,TRBJ2-7,ASSLPVRGTGDYEQY
TRBV7-9,TRBJ2-3,ASSFKEGRATDTQY
TRBV7-9,TRBJ2-5,ASSLEGRETQY